These T cell receptor beta chains were read from a single sample in a study of blood T cells in healthy people across ages. TCRdb processed the 5' RACE reads anew with MiXCR; each CDR3 protein has one entry. The sample gives roughly 1,300,000 distinct CDR3 sequences, approximately 59% of which show up once; under 8.5% is in the top ten. The sample taken for sequencing was blood. These receptors originate from a young man in good health. CDR3s include the opening cysteine and the closing phenylalanine or tryptophan. D genes are given only for firm matches. Some rows mark clone size as missing; the rest say once, few, many or name a class of expanded clone.

clone_size j_call d_call v_call cdr3_nt cdr3_aa
- TRBJ2-6 - TRBV25-1 TGTGCCAGCAGTGAATGGGGGACTGGGGCCAACGTCCTGACTTTC CASSEWGTGANVLTF
- TRBJ2-1 - TRBV9 TGTGCCAGCAGCACGGGGTTCAACAATGAGCAGTTCTTC CASSTGFNNEQFF
- TRBJ2-5 TRBD1 TRBV7-6 TGTGCCAGCAGCTTATCGACAGGGTATTGGGAGACCCAGTACTTC CASSLSTGYWETQYF
- TRBJ2-1 TRBD2 TRBV7-2 TGTGCCAGCAGTCGACTAGCGGGGAGCAACAATGAGCAGTTCTTC CASSRLAGSNNEQFF
- TRBJ2-7 - TRBV6-1 TGTGCCAGCAGTGTTAGGGGACTTACCTACGAGCAGTACTTC CASSVRGLTYEQYF
- TRBJ2-4 - TRBV4-1 TGCGCCAGCAGCCAAGGTGGCGAGGGGACGGGAAACATTCAGTACTTC CASSQGGEGTGNIQYF
- TRBJ2-7 - TRBV12-3/TRBV12-4 TGTGCCAGCAGTTCAGGCTCGCGACTAAGAACCTACGAGCAGTACTTC CASSSGSRLRTYEQYF
- TRBJ1-1 TRBD1 TRBV27 TGTGCCAGCAGTTTATCTTTGGACAGGGGGGAATCTTTCTTT CASSLSLDRGESFF
- TRBJ2-7 - TRBV18 TGTACCAGCTCACTAACCTCCTACGAGCAGTACTTC CTSSLTSYEQYF
- TRBJ2-5 TRBD2 TRBV4-2 TGTGCCAGCAGCCCAAGCGGGGGGGAAGAGACCCAGTACTTC CASSPSGGEETQYF
once TRBJ2-3 - TRBV29-1 TGCAGCGTTGGGGTTATTGCAGATACGCAGTATTTT CSVGVIADTQYF
few TRBJ2-7 - TRBV7-9 TGTGCCAGCAGCTTAGAGCTGGCCTACGAGCAGTACTTC CASSLELAYEQYF
- TRBJ2-2 TRBD2 TRBV27 TGTGCCAGCAGTTCAGGCAGTTGGACTAGCGGGATTTCCGGGGAGCTGTTTTTT CASSSGSWTSGISGELFF
- TRBJ2-6 TRBD1 TRBV6-4 TGTGCCAGCAGTGAGGGACAGACCTCTGGGGCCAACGTCCTGACTTTC CASSEGQTSGANVLTF
- TRBJ2-3 TRBD2 TRBV28 TGTGCCAGCAGTCCACGCATACTAGCGGGGGCAACCACAGATACGCAGTATTTT CASSPRILAGATTDTQYF
- TRBJ1-1 - TRBV9 TGTGCCAGCAGCGACAAAACAGGGAAGGGCGCTGAAGCTTTCTTT CASSDKTGKGAEAFF
- TRBJ2-7 - TRBV20-1 TGCAGTGCTACAGGGGCTTCCTCCTACAATGAGCAGTACTTC CSATGASSYNEQYF
few TRBJ2-7 TRBD1 TRBV7-2 TGTGCCAGCCGCAGGGGACAGGAAACCTACGAGCAGTACTTC CASRRGQETYEQYF